The rows below give T cell receptor beta chains drawn from one sample of a study of control samples from healthy donors and cancer patients. Assay used: immunoSEQ multiplex PCR; TCRdb lists only in-frame clones, some missing. In the table there are 60,000 to 75,000 clones, roughly nine tenths of which are singletons. Material for sequencing was PBMCs. The receptors were gathered from a man aged 55-75 years with colorectal cancer. Each CDR3 is given with its conserved first and last residue. The D gene is left open where the match is weak. A row's size may be missing; if present it is once, few, many or a size class.

TRBV30	TRBJ2-5	TRBD2	-	CAWSPGLAGAETQYF	TGTGCCTGGAGTCCGGGACTAGCGGGGGCTGAGACCCAGTACTTC
TRBV30	TRBJ2-3	-	few	CAWRRWDRSTDTQYF	TGTGCCTGGAGGCGCTGGGACCGCAGCACAGATACGCAGTATTTT
TRBV18	TRBJ2-7	TRBD1	-	CASSTGAGTSYEQYF	TGTGCCAGCTCCACAGGGGCAGGGACCTCCTACGAGCAGTACTTC
TRBV11-1	TRBJ1-2	-	few	CASSIVETNYGYTF	TGTGCCAGCAGCATCGTGGAAACTAACTATGGCTACACCTTC
TRBV7-3	TRBJ1-1	-	-	CASSLTAGNTEAFF	TGTGCCAGCAGCTTAACGGCCGGGAACACTGAAGCTTTCTTT
TRBV2	TRBJ2-2	TRBD2	-	CASSWTSGGVTGELFF	TGTGCCAGCAGCTGGACTAGCGGGGGGGTTACCGGGGAGCTGTTTTTT
TRBV10-3	TRBJ2-2	-	once	CAISGRQTGELFF	TGTGCCATCAGCGGGCGACAAACCGGGGAGCTGTTTTTT
TRBV30	TRBJ1-2	-	-	CAWSVFQPSFNYGYTF	TGTGCCTGGAGTGTATTCCAGCCCAGCTTTAACTATGGCTACACCTTC
TRBV6-2/TRBV6-3	TRBJ1-2	TRBD1	-	CASSYHLRGHGYTF	TGTGCCAGCAGTTACCACCTCAGGGGGCATGGCTACACCTTC
TRBV12-3/TRBV12-4	TRBJ1-5	-	-	CASRQTVTQPQHF	TGTGCCAGCAGGCAGACGGTAACCCAGCCCCAGCATTTT
TRBV11-3	TRBJ2-6	-	-	CASSLVWDSSGVLTF	TGTGCCAGCAGCTTAGTTTGGGACTCCTCCGGGGTCCTGACTTTC
TRBV2	TRBJ1-6	TRBD1	-	CASSDRGGTGALVDSPLHF	TGTGCCAGCAGTGATCGAGGCGGGACAGGGGCCCTAGTGGATTCACCCCTCCACTTT
TRBV30	TRBJ2-7	-	-	CAWSRSSSYEQYF	TGTGCCTGGAGTCGATCTAGCTCCTACGAGCAGTACTTC
TRBV5-5	TRBJ2-7	-	once	CASSHGDGEQYF	TGTGCCAGCAGCCACGGTGATGGGGAGCAGTACTTC
TRBV4-3	TRBJ1-6	TRBD1	-	CASSQLARDSNSPLHF	TGCGCCAGCAGCCAACTTGCCCGGGACAGCAATTCACCCCTCCACTTT
TRBV7-9	TRBJ2-1	-	once	CASSMGRDEQFF	TGTGCCAGCAGCATGGGTCGCGATGAGCAGTTCTTC
TRBV18	TRBJ2-7	-	few	CASSPQSSEQYF	TGTGCCAGCTCACCACAATCCTCCGAGCAGTACTTC
TRBV6-2/TRBV6-3	TRBJ1-5	TRBD1	-	CASSYSRRTGNQPQHF	TGTGCCAGCAGTTACTCGAGGAGGACAGGGAATCAGCCCCAGCATTTT
TRBV7-2	TRBJ1-1	TRBD1	-	CASSTGQGAPTEAFF	TGTGCCAGCAGCACAGGACAGGGGGCGCCCACTGAAGCTTTCTTT
TRBV5-1	TRBJ2-7	-	-	CASSLGSGGAYEQYF	TGCGCCAGCAGCTTGGGGAGTGGAGGGGCCTACGAGCAGTACTTC
TRBV6-5	TRBJ2-1	TRBD2	-	CASSYGLAERYNEQFF	TGTGCCAGCAGTTACGGACTAGCGGAGCGCTACAATGAGCAGTTCTTC
TRBV7-2	TRBJ2-7	-	-	CASSSYQSEQYF	TGTGCCAGCAGCTCATATCAATCCGAGCAGTACTTC
TRBV5-6	TRBJ2-6	-	-	CASSFKGSGANVLTF	TGTGCCAGCAGCTTTAAGGGTTCTGGGGCCAACGTCCTGACTTTC
TRBV30	TRBJ2-1	-	-	CASGYSSYNEQFF	TGTGCCTCGGGGTATAGCTCCTACAATGAGCAGTTCTTC
TRBV21-1	TRBJ1-2	-	-	CATAGSLGYGYTF	TGTGCCACCGCCGGTAGTCTGGGCTATGGCTACACCTTC
TRBV5-1	TRBJ2-1	TRBD2	few	CASSWTLAGTYNEQFF	TGCGCCAGCAGCTGGACACTAGCGGGGACCTACAATGAGCAGTTCTTC